A single sample is the source of the 22 T cell receptor beta chains below, sequenced in a study of identical twins. TCRdb independently ran MiXCR on the 5' RACE reads; one entry per CDR3 protein. The sample lists around 960,000 distinct CDR3 sequences, 9% to 15% occurring once. These data were likewise used in another study, on yellow fever vaccine responses in identical twins.

Source material: PBMCs. Source of these receptors: a woman younger than 30 in good health.

V and J are TRBV12-3 or TRBV12-4 and TRBJ2-5, with TRBD2 matching 7 bases. Trimming took 1 base from V and 1 from J; bases not matched to a gene: 3. This CDR3 comprises 15 residues. CDR3 bases: TGTGCCAGCAGTTTAGGAGCGGGGTTCCAAGAGACCCAGTACTTC. It yields the protein CASSLGAGFQETQYF.

The chain employs TRBV27 and TRBJ2-5; no firm D call. The CDR3 loop spans 11 amino acids. Trimming left V 7 bases short and J 3 bases short, with 6 bases between. Germline loops: CDR1 MNHEY, CDR2 SMNVEV (reference sequence). In DNA form, the CDR3 reads TGTGCCAGCATCACGAAAGAGACCCAGTACTTC. Its protein product is CASITKETQYF.

There are a few counts of this clonotype. The chain combines TRBV29-1 with TRBJ2-2, with D unresolved. Germline V CDR1 and CDR2: SQVTM, ANQGSEA. This CDR3 contains 13 residues. Between the trimmed V and J ends, which lost 4 bases and 0 bases, there was a span of 6 bases. The CDR3, as DNA: TGCAGCGTTGTGGCCACGAACACCGGGGAGCTGTTTTTT. Its translation is CSVVATNTGELFF.

This clonotype occurred a few times. The gene calls are TRBV2 and TRBJ2-5, with 11 bases matching TRBD2. The CDR3 has 20 amino acids. Trimming removed 5 bases from V and 2 bases from J; junction bases left unmatched: 19. Germline V gives CDR1 SNHLY, CDR2 FYNNEI. CDR3 DNA: TGTGCCAGCAGTACCCCTCTCGTGGGGCGACTAGCGGGGAAACAAGAGACCCAGTACTTC. Protein: CASSTPLVGRLAGKQETQYF.

This clonotype was seen ten or more times. The V gene is TRBV5-1, the J gene TRBJ2-3; no clear D. The CDR3 has 15 amino acids. From germline, CDR1 is SGHRS and CDR2 YFSETQ. With 0 bases removed from V and 1 base from J, the gap between germline ends came to 9 bases. Here the CDR3 DNA reads TGCGCCAGCAGCTTGGCTGGGTACGGCACAGATACGCAGTATTTT. It is translated as CASSLAGYGTDTQYF. Looking up the rest from reference TRBV5-1 and TRBJ2-3 gives the full variable domain: KAGVTQTPRYLIKTRGQQVTLSCSPISGHRSVSWYQQTPGQGLQFLFEYFSETQRNKGNFPGRFSGRQFSNSRSEMNVSTLELGDSALYLCASSLAGYGTDTQYFGPGTRLTVL.

V usage is TRBV11-2 and J usage is TRBJ2-3; D remains unclear. The CDR3 consists of 14 residues. V lost 5 bases and J 0 bases, leaving 9 bases between the germline ends. Germline V gives CDR1 SGHAT, CDR2 FQNNGV. The CDR3 reads CASSHTASTDTQYF. The CDR3 DNA sequence: TGTGCCAGCAGCCATACAGCAAGCACAGATACGCAGTATTTT.

This clonotype was observed a few times. The rearrangement uses TRBV20-1 and TRBJ2-1; TRBD1 aligns across 11 bases. The CDR3 consists of 14 residues. The V gene end was trimmed by 5 bases and the J gene end by 6 bases; junction bases not matched to a gene: 6. Germline values: CDR1 DFQATT, CDR2 SNEGSKA (reference sequence). This chain's CDR3 is CSAPGTGGFNEQFF. The DNA of the CDR3 is TGCAGTGCTCCCGGGACAGGGGGTTTCAATGAGCAGTTCTTC.

This clonotype turned up a few times. The rearrangement links TRBV12-3 or TRBV12-4 to TRBJ1-2; weak D call: TRBD1 (6 bases). V was cut by 2 bases and J by 3 bases, with 13 bases left in between. The CDR3 spans 15 residues. CDR3 protein: CASSLMGAGDYGYTF. Here the CDR3 DNA reads TGTGCCAGCAGTTTAATGGGGGCGGGGGACTATGGCTACACCTTC.

This rearrangement joins TRBV20-1 to TRBJ2-1; TRBD1 matches at 9 bases. Trimming cost V 0 bases and J 8 bases; bases outside gene matches: 14. Germline V lookup: CDR1 DFQATT, CDR2 SNEGSKA (reference sequence). The CDR3 runs to 17 residues. DNA of the CDR3: TGCAGTGCTAGAGATCACCCTAGGACAGGGGATAGAGATGAGCAGTTCTTC. Its translation: CSARDHPRTGDRDEQFF.

This clonotype came up once. This chain links TRBV7-8 with TRBJ2-2; 8 nucleotides align to TRBD2. Germline V gene sequence: CDR1 SGHVS, CDR2 FQNEAQ. The CDR3 contains 16 residues. Losses at the gene ends were 8 bases for V and 2 bases for J; bases not matched to a gene: 10. The CDR3 here is CASCLLLAANTGELFF. CDR3 DNA sequence: TGTGCCAGCTGCCTCCTACTAGCGGCCAACACCGGGGAGCTGTTTTTT.

This clonotype was seen repeatedly, ten times or more. The CDR3 DNA reads TGTGCCTCCGGGGACAGCCCTTACGAGCAGTACTTC. As protein: CASGDSPYEQYF. V gene TRBV27 combines with J gene TRBJ2-7, with 7 positions matching TRBD1. The CDR3 is 12 residues long. Germline CDR1 reads MNHEY; CDR2 reads SMNVEV (reference sequence). V lost 11 bases, J lost 4 bases, and 8 bases stayed unmatched.

The rearrangement links TRBV7-9 to TRBJ2-7, with TRBD2 matching 13 bases. CDR3 length: 15 amino acids. After removal of 6 bases from V and 6 bases from J, the junction contained 8 bases not matched to a gene. Germline loops: CDR1 SEHNR, CDR2 FQNEAQ (reference sequence). The DNA for the CDR3 is TGTGCCAGCAGAAAAAGACTAGCGGGAGGCGGCGAGCAGTACTTC. Its protein product is CASRKRLAGGGEQYF.

This clonotype was seen repeatedly, ten times or more. This chain joins TRBV12-3 or TRBV12-4 and TRBJ1-2; the D gene is possibly TRBD1 (5 bases). V was trimmed by 7 bases and J by 3 bases, leaving 15 bases between them. The CDR3 is made up of 14 amino acids. CDR3 sequence: CASIPSGTHYGYTF. The CDR3 DNA reads as TGTGCCAGCATCCCCTCCGGGACGCACTATGGCTACACCTTC.

This clonotype was observed a handful of times. V and J are TRBV20-1 and TRBJ2-1, with D possibly TRBD2 on 5 matching bases. Germline values: CDR1 DFQATT, CDR2 SNEGSKA (reference sequence). V was clipped by 7 bases and J by 6 bases, with 22 bases between them. The CDR3 extends over 15 amino acids. CDR3 protein: CSGTRPLGSSNEQFF. As DNA, the CDR3 is TGCAGTGGCACACGCCCCCTAGGGAGCAGCAATGAGCAGTTCTTC.

A word on this clonotype: One junction end does not reproduce the germline sequence, and a read error may be involved. J is TRBJ2-1 and V is TRBV6-5, with TRBD1 matching 8 bases. Germline values: CDR1 MNHEY, CDR2 SVGAGI. This CDR3 has 13 residues. CDR3 residues: CASSYGQGYEKFF. Here the CDR3 DNA reads TGTGCCAGCAGTTACGGACAGGGCTATGAGAAGTTCTTC.

V usage is TRBV11-2 and J usage is TRBJ2-1, with D perhaps TRBD2 (5 bases). The CDR3 is 16 residues long. The V and J ends lost 1 base and 8 bases respectively, with 18 bases between them. Germline V gives CDR1 SGHAT, CDR2 FQNNGV. The CDR3 bases are TGTGCCAGCAGCTTAGGGTGGACGGGATTTGGCGATGAGCAGTTCTTC. Its translation is CASSLGWTGFGDEQFF.

This clonotype was counted ten times or more. V gene TRBV9 combines with J gene TRBJ2-1; D gene unclear. Germline values: CDR1 SGDLS, CDR2 YYNGEE. V lost 0 bases and J 0 bases, leaving 7 bases between the germline ends. The CDR3 runs 15 residues. The CDR3: CASSVEQNSYNEQFF. Here the CDR3 DNA reads TGTGCCAGCAGCGTAGAACAGAACTCCTACAATGAGCAGTTCTTC.

In this sample, this clonotype turned up a few times. The chain joins TRBV20-1 to TRBJ2-2; D gene unclear. The CDR3 is made up of 13 amino acids. Trimming took off 3 bases at V and 4 bases at J, with 9 bases between the two ends. CDR1 DFQATT and CDR2 SNEGSKA come from the germline V gene (reference sequence). This CDR3 reads CSARNGGTGELFF. CDR3 DNA sequence: TGCAGTGCTAGGAATGGCGGCACCGGGGAGCTGTTTTTT.

This clonotype was seen more than once but under ten times. J is TRBJ1-1 and V is TRBV5-6; no definite D call. V was shortened by 7 bases and J by 1 base, with 5 bases between the two germline ends. Per the germline V gene, CDR1 is SGHDT and CDR2 is YYEEEE. The CDR3 runs 11 residues. CDR3 sequence (DNA): TGTGCCAGCGAGAGGAACACTGAAGCTTTCTTT. This codes for CASERNTEAFF.

This clonotype has a handful of counts. The J gene is TRBJ2-5, the V gene TRBV20-1; TRBD1 agrees at 8 bases. Germline CDR1 is DFQATT and CDR2 is SNEGSKA (reference sequence). The CDR3 has 14 amino acids. J gave up 2 bases and V 3 bases, and 5 bases lay outside the gene matches. Written as DNA, the CDR3 is TGCAGTGCTAGTGAGGACAGGGCTCAAGAGACCCAGTACTTC. Translation: CSASEDRAQETQYF.

The chain joins TRBV7-3 to TRBJ2-3, with D tentatively TRBD1 (6 bases). In germline, CDR1 is SGHTA, CDR2 FQGTGA. The CDR3 totals 15 residues. V was shortened by 4 bases and J by 1 base, with 12 bases between the two germline ends. The CDR3 sequence: CASSSQGSRTDTQYF. CDR3 nucleotides: TGTGCCAGCAGCTCGCAGGGGAGTCGCACAGATACGCAGTATTTT.

This clonotype occurred a few times. The chain couples TRBV28 to TRBJ2-2; no clear D. This CDR3 region has 13 residues. The V end was cut by 7 bases, the J end by 1 base, with 7 bases between. Germline V gene lookup returns CDR1 MDHEN and CDR2 SYDVKM. CDR3 sequence (DNA): TGTGCCAGCATGCGGCGGAACACCGGGGAGCTGTTTTTT. This encodes CASMRRNTGELFF.